This TCR beta chain came from a study of blood T cells in healthy people across ages. It was with a sample-barcoded 5' primer and a J-beta primer mix that a second PCR of roughly 7 to 12 cycles was run. Each CDR3 protein gets one entry after TCRdb re-called the 5' RACE reads with MiXCR. In the table there are more than 1.4 million distinct CDR3 sequences, around 42% of which are singletons. This TCR was sampled from a woman aged 18-35 years in good health. Sequencing was carried out using blood.

CDR3 in DNA: TGTGCCAGCAGATGGGGGCAGGGCACTGAAGCTTTCTTT. Protein: CASRWGQGTEAFF. The chain links TRBV27 to TRBJ1-1; tentative D call: TRBD1 (6 bases). The CDR3 length is 13 residues. Trimming pared 6 bases from V and 4 bases from J, leaving 12 bases between. CDR1 and CDR2 from the germline V gene are MNHEY and SMNVEV (reference sequence).